The T cell receptor beta chain under discussion was sequenced for a study of CD8+ T cells in alopecia areata. General observations from the study: Patients shared TCRs less clearly than mice did, possibly owing to HLA. For lesional scalp, especially alopecia totalis/universalis, clonality was higher than in normal scalp.

As for this clone: Its antigen is currently unknown.

The authors extracted RNA and reverse transcribed it into cDNA as the sequencing template. Sequencing was performed with immunoSEQ multiplex PCR; in TCRdb, only in-frame clones are kept and a portion is missing. The sample contains about 200,000 clones, 56% of which appear only once. Sorting of PBMCs yielded the CD4+ and CD8+ T cells. This CDR3 has 15 residues. The V end was cut by 1 base, the J end by 2 bases, with 10 bases between. From germline, CDR1 is MGHRA and CDR2 YSYEKL. This receptor was identified in a human donor in good health. Sequences were obtained from CD8+ T cells sorted from blood. The chain couples TRBV4-1 to TRBJ2-3; a weak D match, TRBD1 (5 bases). The CDR3 bases are TGCGCCAGCAGCCAAGTCCGACAGCCCACAGATACGCAGTATTTT. As protein: CASSQVRQPTDTQYF.